This TCR beta chain was identified during a study of cytomegalovirus exposure and HLA in healthy donors. The germline CDR1 and CDR2 sequences are SGDLS and YYNGEE. The ends lost 4 bases at V and 0 bases at J; junction bases unmatched: 7. CDR3 length: 18 amino acids. Regarding this clone: No antigen is known for it.

Notes on the study in general: TCR beta sequences reportedly predicted most subjects' HLA-A and HLA-B alleles accurately.

The PCR employed 60 Vbeta primers together with 13 Jbeta primers. Sequenced by immunoSEQ multiplex PCR; TCRdb stores in-frame clones only, minus some. The table has about 210,000 clones, roughly 82% seen once. What was sequenced was PBMCs. The sequence derives from a man in his forties in good health and CMV-seropositive. The chain recombines TRBV9 with TRBJ2-1; 13 nucleotides line up with TRBD2. The CDR3 spells CASSSRRTSGGSYNEQFF. In nucleotides, the CDR3 is TGTGCCAGCAGCTCGAGGCGGACTAGCGGGGGCTCCTACAATGAGCAGTTCTTC.